These T cell receptor beta chains were read from a single sample in a study of response to subunit inactivated influenza vaccine. TCRdb re-analysed the RT-PCR reads in MiXCR, keeping a single row per CDR3 protein. In the table there are 500,000 to 600,000 distinct CDR3 sequences, 13% to 15% of which are singletons. Sequencing used PBMCs from blood, obtained 11 to 12 days after vaccination. The receptors derive from a man aged 45 to 65 who received an inactivated influenza vaccine. CDR3s include the opening cysteine and the closing phenylalanine or tryptophan. The D gene is left open where the match is weak. Not all rows give a size; the values are once, few, many and, for expanded clones, a class.

V gene	D gene	J gene	clone size	CDR3 protein	CDR3 DNA
TRBV7-2	-	TRBJ2-7	many	CASSSRGQGYYEQYF	TGTGCCAGCAGCTCCCGGGGTCAGGGATATTACGAGCAGTACTTC
TRBV7-2	-	TRBJ2-7	few	CASSLVEGHEQYF	TGTGCCAGCAGCTTAGTTGAGGGACACGAGCAGTACTTC
TRBV12-3/TRBV12-4	TRBD1	TRBJ2-3	few	CASRAGTGLWNTQYF	TGTGCCAGCAGGGCCGGGACAGGGTTATGGAATACGCAGTATTTT
TRBV11-3	-	TRBJ2-7	few	CASSLRGADYEQYF	TGTGCCAGCAGCTTACGGGGGGCTGACTACGAGCAGTACTTC
TRBV28	TRBD2	TRBJ2-7	-	CASRGFGRADDEQYF	TGTGCCAGCAGGGGGTTCGGGAGGGCCGATGACGAGCAGTACTTC
TRBV20-1	TRBD1	TRBJ1-1	-	CSALRTGRGAEAFF	TGCAGTGCCTTAAGGACAGGGCGAGGCGCTGAAGCTTTCTTT
TRBV27	TRBD2	TRBJ2-1	many	CASSTIAGDRSYNEQFF	TGTGCCAGCAGTACCATAGCGGGAGATAGGTCCTACAATGAGCAGTTCTTC
TRBV5-1	TRBD2	TRBJ2-7	-	CASSLVRAGSEQYF	TGCGCCAGCAGCTTGGTTCGAGCGGGGAGCGAGCAGTACTTC
TRBV20-1	-	TRBJ1-5	many	CSARLQGRQPQHF	TGCAGTGCTAGACTCCAGGGGAGGCAGCCCCAGCATTTT
TRBV20-1	-	TRBJ2-4	few	CSATLNGAKNIQYF	TGCAGTGCTACCCTCAATGGGGCCAAAAACATTCAGTACTTC
TRBV28	-	TRBJ2-7	-	CASIGGVEQYF	TGTGCCAGCATAGGGGGGGTCGAGCAGTACTTC
TRBV6-1	TRBD1	TRBJ1-5	few	CASSQDRGGNQPQHF	TGTGCCAGCAGCCAGGACAGGGGAGGCAATCAGCCCCAGCATTTT
TRBV7-6	-	TRBJ1-3	few	CASGSWDSRNTIYF	TGTGCCAGCGGAAGTTGGGATTCTCGGAACACCATATATTTT
TRBV19	-	TRBJ2-5	many	CASTEQPGETQYF	TGTGCCAGTACAGAACAACCGGGGGAGACCCAGTACTTC